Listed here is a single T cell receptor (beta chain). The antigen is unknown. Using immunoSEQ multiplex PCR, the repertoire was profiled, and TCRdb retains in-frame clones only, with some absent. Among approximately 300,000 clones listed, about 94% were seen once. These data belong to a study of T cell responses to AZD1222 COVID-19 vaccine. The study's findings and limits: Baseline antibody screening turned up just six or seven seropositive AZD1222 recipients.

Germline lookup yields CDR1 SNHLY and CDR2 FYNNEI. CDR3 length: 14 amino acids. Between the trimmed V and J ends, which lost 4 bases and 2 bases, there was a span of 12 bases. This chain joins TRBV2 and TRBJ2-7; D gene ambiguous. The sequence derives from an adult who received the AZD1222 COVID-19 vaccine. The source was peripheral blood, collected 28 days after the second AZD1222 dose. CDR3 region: CASSGSLGTYEQYF. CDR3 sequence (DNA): TGTGCCAGCAGTGGCTCCCTTGGCACCTACGAGCAGTACTTC.